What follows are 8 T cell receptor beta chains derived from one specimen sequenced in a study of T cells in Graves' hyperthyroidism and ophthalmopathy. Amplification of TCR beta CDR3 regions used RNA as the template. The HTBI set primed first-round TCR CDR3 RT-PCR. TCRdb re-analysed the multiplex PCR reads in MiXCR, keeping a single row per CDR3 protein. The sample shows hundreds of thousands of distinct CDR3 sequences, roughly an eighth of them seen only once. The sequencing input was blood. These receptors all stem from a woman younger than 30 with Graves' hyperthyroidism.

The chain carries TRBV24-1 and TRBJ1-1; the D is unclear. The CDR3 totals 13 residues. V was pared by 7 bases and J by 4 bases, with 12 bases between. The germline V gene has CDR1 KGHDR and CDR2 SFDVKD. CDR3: CATRGSLSTEAFF. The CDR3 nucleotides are TGTGCCACCAGGGGCAGTCTGAGCACTGAAGCTTTCTTT.

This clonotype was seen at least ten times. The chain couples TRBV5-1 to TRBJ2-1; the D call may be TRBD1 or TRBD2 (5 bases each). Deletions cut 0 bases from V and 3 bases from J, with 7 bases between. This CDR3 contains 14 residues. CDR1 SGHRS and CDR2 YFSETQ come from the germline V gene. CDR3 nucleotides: TGCGCCAGCAGCTTGGGGGACGGCTACAATGAGCAGTTCTTC. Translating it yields CASSLGDGYNEQFF.

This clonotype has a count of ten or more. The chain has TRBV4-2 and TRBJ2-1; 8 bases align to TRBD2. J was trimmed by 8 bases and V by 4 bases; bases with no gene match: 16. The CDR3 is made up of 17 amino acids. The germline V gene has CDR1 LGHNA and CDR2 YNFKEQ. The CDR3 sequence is CASSLLSGTAKVDEQFF. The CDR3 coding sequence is TGTGCCAGCAGCCTTCTTAGCGGGACGGCTAAGGTCGATGAGCAGTTCTTC.

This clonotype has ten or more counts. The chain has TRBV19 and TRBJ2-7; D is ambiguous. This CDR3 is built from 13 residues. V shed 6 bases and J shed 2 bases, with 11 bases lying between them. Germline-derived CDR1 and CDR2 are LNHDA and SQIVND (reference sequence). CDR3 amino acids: CASSLSMAYEQYF. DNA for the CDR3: TGTGCCAGTAGCCTCAGTATGGCCTACGAGCAGTACTTC.

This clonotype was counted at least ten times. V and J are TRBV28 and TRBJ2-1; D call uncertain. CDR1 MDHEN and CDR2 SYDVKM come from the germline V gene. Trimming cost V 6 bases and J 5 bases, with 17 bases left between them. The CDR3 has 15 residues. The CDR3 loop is CASRVQWGVNNEQFF. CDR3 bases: TGTGCCAGCAGGGTACAGTGGGGTGTCAACAATGAGCAGTTCTTC. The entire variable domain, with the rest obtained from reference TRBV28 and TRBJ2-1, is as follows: DVKVTQSSRYLVKRTGEKVFLECVQDMDHENMFWYRQDPGLGLRLIYFSYDVKMKEKGDIPEGYSVSREKKERFSLILESASTNQTSMYLCASRVQWGVNNEQFFGPGTRLTVL.

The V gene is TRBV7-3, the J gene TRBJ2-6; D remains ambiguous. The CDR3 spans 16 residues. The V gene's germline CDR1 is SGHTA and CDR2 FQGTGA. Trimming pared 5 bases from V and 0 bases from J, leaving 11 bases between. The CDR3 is CASSPTSYSGANVLTF. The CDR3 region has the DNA TGTGCCAGCAGCCCCACCTCGTACTCTGGGGCCAACGTCCTGACTTTC.

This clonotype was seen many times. The CDR3 DNA sequence: TGCAGTGCTAGAGATCAGAGGGTGGACTATGGCTACACCTTC. This gives the protein CSARDQRVDYGYTF. This chain joins TRBV20-1 and TRBJ1-2; D remains unclear. From germline, CDR1 is DFQATT and CDR2 SNEGSKA (reference sequence). The CDR3 contains 14 residues. Trimming removed 0 bases from V and 3 bases from J, with 11 bases in between.

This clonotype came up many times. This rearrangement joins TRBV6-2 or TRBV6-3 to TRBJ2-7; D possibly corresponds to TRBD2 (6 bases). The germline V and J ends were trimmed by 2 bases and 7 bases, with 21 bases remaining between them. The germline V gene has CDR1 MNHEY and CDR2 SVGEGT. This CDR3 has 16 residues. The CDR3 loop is CASSYGDFSPLREQYF. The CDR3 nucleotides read TGTGCCAGCAGTTACGGGGACTTTTCCCCCTTACGTGAGCAGTACTTC.